The 3 T cell receptor beta chains below were found in one sample sequenced in a study of blood T cell repertoires in COVID-19. Sequenced by immunoSEQ multiplex PCR; TCRdb stores in-frame clones only, minus some. The sample consists of around 160,000 clones, 88% of them appearing once. What was sequenced was PBMCs or T cells enriched from blood (not recorded which). Receptors originate from a woman in her twenties or thirties with acute COVID-19.

This chain links TRBV4-1 with TRBJ2-5; TRBD2 is a possible D gene (5 bases). V lost 0 bases, J lost 3 bases, and 23 bases lay in between. CDR1 and CDR2 from the germline V gene are MGHRA and YSYEKL. The length of the CDR3 is 19 residues. CDR3 protein: CASSQDDSIRGSKEETQYF. Written as DNA, the CDR3 is TGCGCCAGCAGCCAAGATGATAGTATTCGGGGTTCCAAAGAAGAGACCCAGTACTTC.

V gene TRBV20-1 combines with J gene TRBJ1-6; TRBD1 might be the D (6 bases). The CDR3 is 11 residues long. Germline CDR1 DFQATT, CDR2 SNEGSKA (reference sequence). V lost 4 bases, J lost 14 bases, and 12 bases lay in between. In DNA form, the CDR3 reads TGCAGTGCTACGCCCCGACAGGCCCTCCACTTT. Residues: CSATPRQALHF.

The V and J genes are TRBV7-3 and TRBJ2-1, with D uncertain. The ends were cut back, 4 bases at V and 5 bases at J, with 6 bases in the middle. The CDR3 consists of 12 residues. Looked up from germline, CDR1 is SGHTA and CDR2 is FQGTGA. This CDR3 is CASSYTNNEQFF. The CDR3 coding sequence is TGTGCCAGCAGCTATACTAACAATGAGCAGTTCTTC. Looking up the rest from reference TRBV7-3 and TRBJ2-1 gives the full variable domain: GAGVSQTPSNKVTEKGKYVELRCDPISGHTALYWYRQSLGQGPEFLIYFQGTGAADDSGLPNDRFFAVRPEGSVSTLKIQRTERGDSAVYLCASSYTNNEQFFGPGTRLTVL.